This TCR beta chain was identified in a study of memory CD4+ T cells and cytomegalovirus serostatus. Study-level background: This sample comes from healthy Belgian adults, under 10 CMV seropositive, some 22 seronegative. Study outcomes and limitations: Suggested: most of the CMV-linked TCR signature lies in CD4+ memory cells.

On this clone: Its antigen is unidentified.

Assay used: immunoSEQ multiplex PCR; TCRdb lists only in-frame clones, some missing. The sample records some 26,000 clones, approximately 80% being singletons. The CDR3 spans 15 residues. V lost 3 bases and J lost 7; bases outside the gene matches: 7. Germline values: CDR1 SGHTA, CDR2 FQGNSA. Single viable CD3+CD4+CD8-CD45RO+ cells were sorted as the memory CD4+ T cells. Serum IgG to CMV pp150, pp28, p38 and p52 defined serostatus. Sequenced: memory CD4+ T cells from blood. The genes are TRBV7-2 and TRBJ1-5; 9 positions match TRBD1. The receptor's source is an adult in good health and CMV-seronegative. CDR3 DNA sequence: TGTGCCAGCAGCTTCGGGACAGGGTTAGGACAGCCCCAGCATTTT. This translates into CASSFGTGLGQPQHF. Full variable domain (remainder filled in from reference TRBV7-2 and TRBJ1-5): GAGVSQSPSNKVTEKGKDVELRCDPISGHTALYWYRQSLGQGLEFLIYFQGNSAPDKSGLPSDRFSAERTGGSVSTLTIQRTQQEDSAVYLCASSFGTGLGQPQHFGDGTRLSIL.